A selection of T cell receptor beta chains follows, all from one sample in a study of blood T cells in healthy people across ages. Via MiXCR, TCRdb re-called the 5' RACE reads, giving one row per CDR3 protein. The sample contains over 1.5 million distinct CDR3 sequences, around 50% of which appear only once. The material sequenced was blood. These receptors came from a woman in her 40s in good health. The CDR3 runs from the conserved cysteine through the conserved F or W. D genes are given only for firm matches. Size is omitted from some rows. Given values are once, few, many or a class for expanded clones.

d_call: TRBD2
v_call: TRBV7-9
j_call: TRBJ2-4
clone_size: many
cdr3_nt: TGTGCCAGCAGTCTTCGGGAGGGAACCAAAAACATTCAGTACTTC
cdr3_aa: CASSLREGTKNIQYF

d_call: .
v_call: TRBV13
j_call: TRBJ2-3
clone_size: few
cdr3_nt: TGTGCCAGCAGCCCCCCCCAGGGGACACACCTTTTCACAGATACGCAGTATTTT
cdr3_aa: CASSPPQGTHLFTDTQYF

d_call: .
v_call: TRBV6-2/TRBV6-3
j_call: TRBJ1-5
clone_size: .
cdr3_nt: TGTGCCAGCAGCGACTGGGGCCGGCACAATCAGCCCCAGCATTTT
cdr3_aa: CASSDWGRHNQPQHF

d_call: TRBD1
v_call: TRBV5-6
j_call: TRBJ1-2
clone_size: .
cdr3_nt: TGTGCCAGCAGCTACGGACAGGACTTCTATGGCTACACCTTC
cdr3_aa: CASSYGQDFYGYTF

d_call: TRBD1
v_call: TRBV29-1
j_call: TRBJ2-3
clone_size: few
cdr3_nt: TGCAGCGTTGAGTTTCCCCTCACGGGGACAGGGATAGATACGCAGTATTTT
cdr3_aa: CSVEFPLTGTGIDTQYF

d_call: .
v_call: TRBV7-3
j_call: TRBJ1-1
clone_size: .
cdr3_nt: TGTGCCAGCAGCTTGAACCGGGACAAAAACACTGAAGCTTTCTTT
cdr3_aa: CASSLNRDKNTEAFF

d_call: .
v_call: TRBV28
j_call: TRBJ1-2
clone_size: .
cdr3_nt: TGTGCCAGCAGCTCCGGGACAAATGGCTACACCTTC
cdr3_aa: CASSSGTNGYTF

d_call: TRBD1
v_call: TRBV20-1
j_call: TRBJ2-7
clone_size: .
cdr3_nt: TGCAGTGCTGGAGGACAGGGACCTTGCGAGCAGTACTTC
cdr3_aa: CSAGGQGPCEQYF

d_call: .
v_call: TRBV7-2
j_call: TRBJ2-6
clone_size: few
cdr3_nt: TGTGCCAGCAGCTCAGGGTACGGGGCCAACGTCCTGACTTTC
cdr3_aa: CASSSGYGANVLTF

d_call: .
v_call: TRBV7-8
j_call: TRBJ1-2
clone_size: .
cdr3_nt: TGTGCCAGCAGCTTAGCCATACAGGGACCTAACTATGGCTGCACCTTC
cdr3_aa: CASSLAIQGPNYGCTF

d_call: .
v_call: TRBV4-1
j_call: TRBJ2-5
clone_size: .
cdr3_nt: TGCGCCAGCAGCCACGCCCACCAAGAGACCCAGTACTTC
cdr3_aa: CASSHAHQETQYF

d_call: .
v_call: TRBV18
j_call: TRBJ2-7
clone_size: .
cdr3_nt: TGTGCCAGCTCACCAGCAGGGGCATACAATGAGCAGTACTTC
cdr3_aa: CASSPAGAYNEQYF

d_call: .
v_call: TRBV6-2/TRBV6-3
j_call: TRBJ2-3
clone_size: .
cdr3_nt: TGTGCCAGCGCAGCGTACGGGGCGAATCGTGACACAGATACGCAGTATTTT
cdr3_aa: CASAAYGANRDTDTQYF

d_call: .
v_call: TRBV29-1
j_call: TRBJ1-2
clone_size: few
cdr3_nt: TGCGGCTTGGGGGACATCACTGGGGTGGGCTATGGCTACACCTTC
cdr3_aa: CGLGDITGVGYGYTF

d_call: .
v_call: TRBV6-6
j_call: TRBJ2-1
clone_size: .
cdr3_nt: TGTGCCAGCTATCCTGCCAGGGGGGCCATGTTGGATGAGCGGTTCTTC
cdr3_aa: CASYPARGAMLDERFF

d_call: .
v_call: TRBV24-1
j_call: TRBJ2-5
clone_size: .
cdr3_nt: TGTGCCACCAGTAACAGACAAGAGACCCAGTACTTC
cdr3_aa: CATSNRQETQYF

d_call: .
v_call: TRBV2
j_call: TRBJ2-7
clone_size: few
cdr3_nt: TGTGCCAGCAGTGACGAGAGCTACGAGCAGTACTTC
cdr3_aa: CASSDESYEQYF

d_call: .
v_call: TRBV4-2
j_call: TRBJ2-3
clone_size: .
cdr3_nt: TGTGCCAGCAGCCAACTCCGTAGTGGCGGTCCCACAGATACGCAGTATTTT
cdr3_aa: CASSQLRSGGPTDTQYF

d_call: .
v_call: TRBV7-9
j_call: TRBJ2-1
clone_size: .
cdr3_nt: TGTGCCAGCAGCGTAGAGACGACTAGTACCCCGCAGTTCTTC
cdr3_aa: CASSVETTSTPQFF

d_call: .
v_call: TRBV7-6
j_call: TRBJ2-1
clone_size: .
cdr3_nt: TGTGCCAGCAGCAAAGGCACGGACAACAATGAGCAGTTCTTC
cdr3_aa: CASSKGTDNNEQFF

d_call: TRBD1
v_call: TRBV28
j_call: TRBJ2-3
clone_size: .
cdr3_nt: TGTGCCAGCAGTTTATCGGCCTCTGGACAGGAGGCGGGAGATACGCAGTATTTT
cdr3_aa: CASSLSASGQEAGDTQYF

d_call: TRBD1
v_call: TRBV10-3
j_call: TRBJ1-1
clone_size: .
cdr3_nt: TGTGCCATCAGGGGGACAGGGGGAGTTTGGACTGAAGCTTTCTTT
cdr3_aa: CAIRGTGGVWTEAFF

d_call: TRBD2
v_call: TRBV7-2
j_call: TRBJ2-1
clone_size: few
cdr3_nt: TGTGCCAGCAGCGGTCGCGGGGGGGCCCTTGGCAATGAGCAGTTCTTC
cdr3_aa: CASSGRGGALGNEQFF

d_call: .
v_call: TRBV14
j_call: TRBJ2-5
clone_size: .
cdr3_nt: TGTGCCAGCAGCCAAGATAAGGAAGAGACCCAGTACTTC
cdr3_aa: CASSQDKEETQYF

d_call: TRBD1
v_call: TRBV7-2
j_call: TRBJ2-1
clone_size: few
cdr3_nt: TGTGCCAGCAGCTTAAAGGCGACAGGGGGCGGCTCCTACAATGAGCAGTTCTTC
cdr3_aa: CASSLKATGGGSYNEQFF

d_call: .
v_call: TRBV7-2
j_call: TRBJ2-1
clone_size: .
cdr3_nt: TGTGCCAGCAGCCCCGAGTCCAATGAGCAGTTCTTC
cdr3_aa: CASSPESNEQFF

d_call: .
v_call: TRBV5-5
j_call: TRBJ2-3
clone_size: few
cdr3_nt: TGTGCCAGCAGCCCCTGGATCACAGATACGCAGTATTTT
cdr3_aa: CASSPWITDTQYF

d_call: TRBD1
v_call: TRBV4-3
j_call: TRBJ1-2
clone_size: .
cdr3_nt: TGCGCCAGCAGCCAACCGCCCCGGGGGACAGGGTATTTAGGCTACACCTTC
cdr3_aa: CASSQPPRGTGYLGYTF